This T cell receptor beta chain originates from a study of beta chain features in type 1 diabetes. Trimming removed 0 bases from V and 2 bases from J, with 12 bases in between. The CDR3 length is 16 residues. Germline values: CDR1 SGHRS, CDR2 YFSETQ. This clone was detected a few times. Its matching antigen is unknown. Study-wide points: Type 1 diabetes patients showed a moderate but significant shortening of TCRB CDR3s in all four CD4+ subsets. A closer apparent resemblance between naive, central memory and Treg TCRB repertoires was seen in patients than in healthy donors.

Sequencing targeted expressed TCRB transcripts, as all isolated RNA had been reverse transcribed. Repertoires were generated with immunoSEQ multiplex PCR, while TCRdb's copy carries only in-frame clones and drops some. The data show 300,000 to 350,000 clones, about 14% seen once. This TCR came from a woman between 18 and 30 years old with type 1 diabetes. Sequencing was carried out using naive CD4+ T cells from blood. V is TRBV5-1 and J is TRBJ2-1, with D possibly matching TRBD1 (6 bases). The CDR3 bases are TGCGCCAGCAGCTTGGCCGTGACAGGCGCCTACAATGAGCAGTTCTTC. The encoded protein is CASSLAVTGAYNEQFF.